The rows below give T cell receptor beta chains drawn from one sample of a study of T cell responses to AZD1222 COVID-19 vaccine. The assay was immunoSEQ multiplex PCR, and TCRdb's table has in-frame clones only and misses some. The sample lists 140,000 to 150,000 clones; 85% to 90% were seen once. The sequences come from peripheral blood, collected on day 0 of AZD1222 vaccination. The receptors here all came from an adult in good health. CDR3s include the opening cysteine and the closing phenylalanine or tryptophan. A D gene is named only where the DNA matches it firmly. A row's size may be missing; if present it is once, few, many or a size class.

j_gene: TRBJ2-1; v_gene: TRBV7-3; d_gene: TRBD1; len: 15; abundance: .; CDR3aa: CASSPRTGGYNEQFF; CDR3nt: TGTGCCAGCAGCCCTCGGACAGGGGGCTACAATGAGCAGTTCTTC
j_gene: TRBJ2-2; v_gene: TRBV24-1; d_gene: TRBD1; len: 18; abundance: .; CDR3aa: CATSAILGQGSNTGELFF; CDR3nt: TGTGCCACCAGTGCCATTTTAGGACAGGGTTCGAACACCGGGGAGCTGTTTTTT
j_gene: TRBJ1-1; v_gene: TRBV15; d_gene: TRBD1; len: 18; abundance: once; CDR3aa: CATSRVRDRPSRDTEAFF; CDR3nt: TGTGCCACCAGCAGAGTTAGGGACAGGCCGAGTCGGGACACTGAAGCTTTCTTT
j_gene: TRBJ1-1; v_gene: TRBV2; d_gene: TRBD1; len: 12; abundance: .; CDR3aa: CASSEVTGKAFF; CDR3nt: TGTGCCAGCAGTGAGGTGACAGGGAAAGCTTTCTTT
j_gene: TRBJ1-2; v_gene: TRBV12-3/TRBV12-4; d_gene: .; len: 13; abundance: few; CDR3aa: CASSLDPGGGYTF; CDR3nt: TGTGCCAGCAGTTTAGATCCGGGGGGCGGCTACACCTTC
j_gene: TRBJ2-5; v_gene: TRBV13; d_gene: TRBD1; len: 14; abundance: .; CDR3aa: CASSRTGKSETQYF; CDR3nt: TGTGCCAGCAGCCGGACAGGGAAGTCAGAGACCCAGTACTTC
j_gene: TRBJ1-3; v_gene: TRBV19; d_gene: .; len: 14; abundance: .; CDR3aa: CASSIQGRRNTIYF; CDR3nt: TGTGCCAGTAGTATTCAGGGGAGAAGAAACACCATATATTTT
j_gene: TRBJ2-7; v_gene: TRBV14; d_gene: TRBD1; len: 16; abundance: .; CDR3aa: CASSQDVRTGLNEQYF; CDR3nt: TGTGCCAGCAGCCAAGATGTGCGGACAGGCCTTAACGAGCAGTACTTC
j_gene: TRBJ2-1; v_gene: TRBV6-4; d_gene: .; len: 16; abundance: .; CDR3aa: CASSDSSGGGYNEQFF; CDR3nt: TGTGCCAGCAGTGACTCGTCAGGAGGAGGGTACAATGAGCAGTTCTTC
j_gene: TRBJ1-2; v_gene: TRBV19; d_gene: TRBD1; len: 14; abundance: .; CDR3aa: CASSWDSANYGYTF; CDR3nt: TGTGCCAGTAGTTGGGACAGCGCTAACTATGGCTACACCTTC
j_gene: TRBJ1-2; v_gene: TRBV9; d_gene: .; len: 13; abundance: .; CDR3aa: CASSVDGNYGYTF; CDR3nt: TGTGCCAGCAGCGTAGACGGTAACTATGGCTACACCTTC
j_gene: TRBJ2-3; v_gene: TRBV4-1; d_gene: TRBD2; len: 15; abundance: once; CDR3aa: CASSQLAGGPNTQYF; CDR3nt: TGCGCCAGCAGCCAACTAGCGGGAGGGCCAAATACGCAGTATTTT
j_gene: TRBJ1-1; v_gene: TRBV18; d_gene: .; len: 12; abundance: .; CDR3aa: CASSPGNTEAFF; CDR3nt: TGTGCCAGCTCACCGGGAAACACTGAAGCTTTCTTT
j_gene: TRBJ1-2; v_gene: TRBV30; d_gene: TRBD1; len: 13; abundance: .; CDR3aa: CAWRGQGTWGYTF; CDR3nt: TGTGCCTGGCGGGGACAGGGGACATGGGGCTACACCTTC
j_gene: TRBJ2-1; v_gene: TRBV6-5; d_gene: .; len: 15; abundance: .; CDR3aa: CASSPGLPAYNEQFF; CDR3nt: TGTGCCAGCAGTCCGGGACTCCCAGCCTACAATGAGCAGTTCTTC
j_gene: TRBJ1-5; v_gene: TRBV24-1; d_gene: .; len: 16; abundance: few; CDR3aa: CATSDFNSDSNQPQHF; CDR3nt: TGTGCCACCAGTGATTTTAACAGCGATAGCAATCAGCCCCAGCATTTT
j_gene: TRBJ1-1; v_gene: TRBV4-1; d_gene: .; len: 11; abundance: .; CDR3aa: CASSRNTEAFF; CDR3nt: TGCGCCAGCAGCCGGAACACTGAAGCTTTCTTT
j_gene: TRBJ2-5; v_gene: TRBV7-3; d_gene: .; len: 16; abundance: .; CDR3aa: CASSLTPDSSGWTQYF; CDR3nt: TGTGCCAGCAGCTTAACGCCGGACTCCTCCGGATGGACCCAGTACTTC
j_gene: TRBJ2-3; v_gene: TRBV15; d_gene: TRBD2; len: 16; abundance: .; CDR3aa: CATSRDKAGGTDTQYF; CDR3nt: TGTGCCACCAGCAGAGATAAGGCGGGAGGGACAGATACGCAGTATTTT
j_gene: TRBJ1-5; v_gene: TRBV2; d_gene: TRBD1; len: 15; abundance: .; CDR3aa: CASLPGTGGDQPQHF; CDR3nt: TGTGCCAGCCTTCCTGGGACAGGGGGCGATCAGCCCCAGCATTTT
j_gene: TRBJ1-6; v_gene: TRBV2; d_gene: .; len: 15; abundance: .; CDR3aa: CASSDRNRNNSPLHF; CDR3nt: TGTGCCAGCAGTGACAGGAACAGGAATAATTCACCCCTCCACTTT
j_gene: TRBJ1-1; v_gene: TRBV20-1; d_gene: .; len: 14; abundance: few; CDR3aa: CSASRGARDTEAFF; CDR3nt: TGCAGTGCTAGTCGGGGGGCCAGGGACACTGAAGCTTTCTTT
j_gene: TRBJ2-7; v_gene: TRBV5-5; d_gene: .; len: 15; abundance: .; CDR3aa: CASSLVAGGLYEQYF; CDR3nt: TGTGCCAGCAGCTTGGTGGCAGGGGGACTCTACGAGCAGTACTTC
j_gene: TRBJ1-6; v_gene: TRBV30; d_gene: .; len: 12; abundance: .; CDR3aa: CAWTRRGSPLHF; CDR3nt: TGTGCCTGGACCAGACGGGGTTCACCCCTCCACTTT
j_gene: TRBJ1-3; v_gene: TRBV14; d_gene: .; len: 14; abundance: .; CDR3aa: CARRNRSSGNTIYF; CDR3nt: TGTGCCAGACGTAACAGAAGCTCTGGAAACACCATATATTTT
j_gene: TRBJ1-5; v_gene: TRBV19; d_gene: .; len: 15; abundance: .; CDR3aa: CASSISDIRNQPQHF; CDR3nt: TGTGCCAGTAGTATAAGTGACATACGAAATCAGCCCCAGCATTTT
j_gene: TRBJ2-5; v_gene: TRBV5-1; d_gene: TRBD2; len: 14; abundance: .; CDR3aa: CASSWTSGQETQYF; CDR3nt: TGCGCCAGCAGCTGGACTAGCGGCCAAGAGACCCAGTACTTC
j_gene: TRBJ2-3; v_gene: TRBV24-1; d_gene: .; len: 17; abundance: .; CDR3aa: CATSDARDETPTDTQYF; CDR3nt: TGTGCCACCAGTGATGCCCGGGACGAAACCCCCACAGATACGCAGTATTTT
j_gene: TRBJ1-5; v_gene: TRBV19; d_gene: .; len: 13; abundance: .; CDR3aa: CASSMKGDQPQHF; CDR3nt: TGTGCCAGTAGTATGAAGGGAGATCAGCCCCAGCATTTT
j_gene: TRBJ1-2; v_gene: TRBV9; d_gene: .; len: 15; abundance: .; CDR3aa: CASSVGTVANYGYTF; CDR3nt: TGTGCCAGCAGCGTAGGGACAGTAGCTAACTATGGCTACACCTTC
j_gene: TRBJ1-5; v_gene: TRBV2; d_gene: .; len: 15; abundance: .; CDR3aa: CASSARGEGKQPQHF; CDR3nt: TGTGCCAGCAGTGCCCGGGGGGAGGGTAAGCAGCCCCAGCATTTT
j_gene: TRBJ1-1; v_gene: TRBV30; d_gene: .; len: 13; abundance: .; CDR3aa: CALNSLRNTEAFF; CDR3nt: TGTGCCCTCAACTCACTTCGGAACACTGAAGCTTTCTTT
j_gene: TRBJ2-1; v_gene: TRBV27; d_gene: TRBD1; len: 13; abundance: .; CDR3aa: CASSGQGDDEQFF; CDR3nt: TGTGCCAGCAGTGGACAGGGGGATGATGAGCAGTTCTTC
j_gene: TRBJ1-5; v_gene: TRBV7-9; d_gene: .; len: 14; abundance: once; CDR3aa: CASSFSGSNQPQHF; CDR3nt: TGTGCCAGCAGCTTCTCTGGTAGCAATCAGCCCCAGCATTTT
j_gene: TRBJ2-7; v_gene: TRBV30; d_gene: .; len: 14; abundance: .; CDR3aa: CAWSVTGITYEQYF; CDR3nt: TGTGCCTGGAGTGTTACAGGAATTACCTACGAGCAGTACTTC
j_gene: TRBJ1-1; v_gene: TRBV9; d_gene: .; len: 14; abundance: once; CDR3aa: CASSVGDPNTEAFF; CDR3nt: TGTGCCAGCAGCGTGGGGGACCCGAACACTGAAGCTTTCTTT
j_gene: TRBJ1-4; v_gene: TRBV7-2; d_gene: .; len: 15; abundance: once; CDR3aa: CASSPGGGGNEKLFF; CDR3nt: TGTGCCAGCAGCCCCGGGGGGGGCGGTAATGAAAAACTGTTTTTT
j_gene: TRBJ1-5; v_gene: TRBV5-8; d_gene: .; len: 14; abundance: .; CDR3aa: CASSLVRESQPQHF; CDR3nt: TGTGCCAGCAGCTTGGTGCGGGAGAGTCAGCCCCAGCATTTT
j_gene: TRBJ1-3; v_gene: TRBV30; d_gene: .; len: 14; abundance: .; CDR3aa: CAWTQSSLWNTIYF; CDR3nt: TGTGCCTGGACTCAATCGTCTCTGTGGAACACCATATATTTT
j_gene: TRBJ1-4; v_gene: TRBV19; d_gene: .; len: 16; abundance: .; CDR3aa: CASRSGYTATNEKLFF; CDR3nt: TGTGCCAGTAGATCAGGGTATACTGCAACTAATGAAAAACTGTTTTTT
j_gene: TRBJ1-6; v_gene: TRBV12-3/TRBV12-4; d_gene: .; len: 12; abundance: .; CDR3aa: CASSLRDHGLHF; CDR3nt: TGTGCCAGCAGTTTACGGGACCATGGCCTCCACTTT